This TCR beta chain was captured in a study of cytomegalovirus exposure and HLA in healthy donors. This clone appeared many times. The PCR contained 60 Vbeta and 13 Jbeta primers. Only in-frame clones appear in the TCRdb table, and some are missing; sequencing was by immunoSEQ multiplex PCR. This table holds tens of thousands of clones, less than 85% found once. V lost 4 bases and J lost 3; bases outside the gene matches: 2. This CDR3 comprises 15 residues. Germline V lookup: CDR1 ENHRY, CDR2 SYGVKD. The TCR comes from a woman aged 45-60 years in good health and CMV-seropositive. The chain has TRBV10-3 and TRBJ2-5; TRBD2 aligns across 13 bases. The sequenced sample consisted of PBMCs. The chain's CDR3 is CAISALAGGEETQYF. Here the CDR3 DNA reads TGTGCCATCAGTGCACTAGCGGGGGGGGAAGAGACCCAGTACTTC.